This is a list of T cell receptor beta chains from one sample in a study of human T cells and chemical hapten exposure. TCRdb itself ran the RACE reads through MiXCR, one entry per CDR3 protein. Of some 120,000 distinct CDR3 sequences listed, 9.5% to 13% are singletons. This specimen consisted of whole blood, obtained in connection with sensitization to the hapten diphenylcyclopropenone (DPC). Receptor source: a woman aged 45-65 years with alopecia areata. Some clones in this sample may be carry-over from other donors' samples. Each CDR3 is given with its conserved first and last residue. Each record gives: V gene, J gene, D gene, clone size, CDR3 protein, CDR3 DNA. A D gene is named only where the DNA matches it firmly. Some rows have no size entry. The others give once, few or many, or a class for an expanded clone.

>TRBV7-9|TRBJ1-1|-|-
CASSLRQDAFF
TGTGCCAGCAGCTTGAGACAAGACGCTTTCTTT
>TRBV28|TRBJ2-1|-|many
CASSSTGSSYNEQFF
TGTGCCAGCAGTTCCACAGGGAGCTCCTACAATGAGCAGTTCTTC
>TRBV20-1|TRBJ1-4|-|few
CSARDRRDTNEKLFF
TGCAGTGCTAGAGATAGGAGAGATACTAATGAAAAACTGTTTTTT
>TRBV4-2|TRBJ1-1|TRBD1|many
CASSQAYDRADEAFF
TGTGCCAGCAGCCAGGCTTACGACAGGGCGGATGAAGCTTTCTTT
>TRBV12-3/TRBV12-4|TRBJ2-3|-|few
CASFGGDTQYF
TGTGCCAGCTTCGGGGGAGATACGCAGTATTTT
>TRBV28|TRBJ2-7|TRBD1|few
CASRGTVPYEQYF
TGTGCCAGTCGTGGGACAGTCCCCTACGAGCAGTACTTC
>TRBV20-1|TRBJ2-7|-|-
CSARGSIPYEQYF
TGCAGTGCTAGAGGATCTATTCCCTACGAGCAGTACTTC
>TRBV18|TRBJ2-3|-|few
CASSPPRTEGALF
TGTGCCAGCTCACCACCGCGGACTGAAGGGGCTCTTTTT
>TRBV28|TRBJ2-7|-|few
CASSPDPLIHEQYF
TGTGCCAGCAGTCCGGACCCCTTGATCCACGAGCAGTACTTC
>TRBV20-1|TRBJ1-2|TRBD1|many
CSASRPQGRGSGYTF
TGCAGTGCTTCCCGACCCCAGGGCAGGGGGAGTGGCTACACCTTC
>TRBV6-1|TRBJ1-5|-|many
CASSEALQGTQPQHF
TGTGCCAGCAGTGAAGCCCTACAGGGTACTCAGCCCCAGCATTTT
>TRBV7-2|TRBJ2-1|-|few
CASSIVTSYNEQFF
TGTGCCAGCAGCATAGTGACCTCCTACAATGAGCAGTTCTTC
>TRBV12-3/TRBV12-4|TRBJ2-7|-|many
CASSARFSSYEQYF
TGTGCCAGCAGTGCTAGGTTTAGCTCCTACGAGCAGTACTTC
>TRBV2|TRBJ1-3|-|many
CASSPGARAGNTIYF
TGTGCCAGCAGCCCCGGGGCCAGGGCGGGAAACACCATATATTTT
>TRBV28|TRBJ2-2|-|-
CASSYRVSGSGELFF
TGTGCCAGCAGTTACAGGGTTTCCGGCAGCGGGGAGCTGTTTTTT
>TRBV7-2|TRBJ2-3|-|-
CASRGLAHTQYF
TGTGCCAGCAGGGGCCTAGCACATACGCAGTATTTT
>TRBV5-1|TRBJ1-6|TRBD1|many
CASSSGTVDSPLHF
TGCGCCAGCAGCTCCGGGACAGTCGATTCACCCCTCCACTTT
>TRBV2|TRBJ2-7|-|-
CASNRGTLYYEQYF
TGTGCCAGTAACCGGGGGACATTGTACTACGAGCAGTACTTC
>TRBV11-2|TRBJ2-3|-|many
CASSLSGAGATDTQYF
TGTGCCAGCAGCTTAAGCGGTGCCGGAGCCACAGATACGCAGTATTTT
>TRBV10-3|TRBJ2-1|TRBD2|many
CAITARTSVNEQFF
TGTGCCATCACCGCCCGGACTAGCGTCAATGAGCAGTTCTTC
>TRBV28|TRBJ2-2|-|-
CATRGADTGELFF
TGTGCCACCCGGGGGGCAGACACCGGGGAGCTGTTTTTT
>TRBV29-1|TRBJ2-2|-|-
CSGTYTGELFF
TGCAGTGGGACATACACCGGGGAGCTGTTTTTT
>TRBV13|TRBJ1-5|-|many
CASSFGRMNQPQHF
TGTGCCAGCAGCTTCGGACGGATGAATCAGCCCCAGCATTTT
>TRBV28|TRBJ2-3|-|many
CASTPRRGTTDTQYF
TGTGCCAGCACCCCCCGACGGGGGACCACAGATACGCAGTATTTT
>TRBV20-1|TRBJ2-5|TRBD2|once
CSARGSPSRGDQETQYF
TGCAGTGCTAGAGGATCCCCCTCGCGGGGGGATCAAGAGACCCAGTACTTC
>TRBV12-3/TRBV12-4|TRBJ1-5|-|few
CASSPAGWNQPQHF
TGTGCCAGCAGTCCAGCCGGGTGGAATCAGCCCCAGCATTTT
>TRBV18|TRBJ2-7|-|few
CASSLTQGWQYF
TGTGCCAGCTCACTCACTCAGGGGTGGCAGTACTTC
>TRBV19|TRBJ1-2|-|-
CASSNPPGGGYTF
TGTGCCAGTAGTAACCCCCCGGGGGGTGGCTACACCTTC
>TRBV28|TRBJ1-5|-|few
CASSSPRGGNQPQHF
TGTGCCAGCAGCTCGCCAAGGGGTGGCAATCAGCCCCAGCATTTT
>TRBV7-6|TRBJ2-2|-|many
CASSPAGGFNTGELFF
TGTGCCAGCAGCCCCGCCGGGGGTTTTAACACCGGGGAGCTGTTTTTT
>TRBV6-5|TRBJ1-2|-|many
CASSYSVKGEGYTF
TGTGCCAGCAGTTACTCGGTGAAGGGAGAAGGCTACACCTTC
>TRBV5-4|TRBJ2-7|TRBD2|few
CASRDWTSGYEQYF
TGTGCCAGCAGGGATTGGACTAGCGGCTACGAGCAGTACTTC
>TRBV28|TRBJ2-7|-|many
CASSSWYEQYF
TGTGCCAGCAGTTCCTGGTACGAGCAGTACTTC
>TRBV20-1|TRBJ1-5|-|-
CSAPIVGSVNQPQHF
TGCAGTGCTCCTATAGTAGGGTCTGTAAATCAGCCCCAGCATTTT
>TRBV7-2|TRBJ2-1|-|few
CASSLRGDREQFF
TGTGCCAGCAGCTTGCGGGGAGACAGGGAGCAGTTCTTC
>TRBV28|TRBJ2-3|-|few
CASSSAGRDTQYF
TGTGCCAGCAGTTCCGCAGGGCGAGATACGCAGTATTTT
>TRBV4-1|TRBJ1-4|-|few
CASSPRQGSGSTNEKLFF
TGCGCCAGCAGCCCTCGCCAGGGTTCAGGTTCTACTAATGAAAAACTGTTTTTT
>TRBV27|TRBJ1-2|TRBD1|-
CASSLDRTGRMRYTF
TGTGCCAGCAGTTTAGACAGGACAGGGAGAATGCGTTACACCTTC
>TRBV7-2|TRBJ2-3|-|-
CASSRRTDTQYF
TGTGCCAGCAGCCGAAGAACAGATACGCAGTATTTT
>TRBV4-2|TRBJ1-4|-|few
CASSARTDGATNEKLFF
TGTGCCAGCAGCGCCCGGACGGATGGAGCAACTAATGAAAAACTGTTTTTT
>TRBV6-2/TRBV6-3|TRBJ2-7|TRBD1|-
CASSLQGIKYEQYF
TGTGCCAGCAGCCTACAGGGGATAAAGTACGAGCAGTACTTC
>TRBV18|TRBJ1-1|TRBD1|few
CASSPGTGRMNTEAFF
TGTGCCAGCTCACCGGGGACAGGCCGGATGAACACTGAAGCTTTCTTT